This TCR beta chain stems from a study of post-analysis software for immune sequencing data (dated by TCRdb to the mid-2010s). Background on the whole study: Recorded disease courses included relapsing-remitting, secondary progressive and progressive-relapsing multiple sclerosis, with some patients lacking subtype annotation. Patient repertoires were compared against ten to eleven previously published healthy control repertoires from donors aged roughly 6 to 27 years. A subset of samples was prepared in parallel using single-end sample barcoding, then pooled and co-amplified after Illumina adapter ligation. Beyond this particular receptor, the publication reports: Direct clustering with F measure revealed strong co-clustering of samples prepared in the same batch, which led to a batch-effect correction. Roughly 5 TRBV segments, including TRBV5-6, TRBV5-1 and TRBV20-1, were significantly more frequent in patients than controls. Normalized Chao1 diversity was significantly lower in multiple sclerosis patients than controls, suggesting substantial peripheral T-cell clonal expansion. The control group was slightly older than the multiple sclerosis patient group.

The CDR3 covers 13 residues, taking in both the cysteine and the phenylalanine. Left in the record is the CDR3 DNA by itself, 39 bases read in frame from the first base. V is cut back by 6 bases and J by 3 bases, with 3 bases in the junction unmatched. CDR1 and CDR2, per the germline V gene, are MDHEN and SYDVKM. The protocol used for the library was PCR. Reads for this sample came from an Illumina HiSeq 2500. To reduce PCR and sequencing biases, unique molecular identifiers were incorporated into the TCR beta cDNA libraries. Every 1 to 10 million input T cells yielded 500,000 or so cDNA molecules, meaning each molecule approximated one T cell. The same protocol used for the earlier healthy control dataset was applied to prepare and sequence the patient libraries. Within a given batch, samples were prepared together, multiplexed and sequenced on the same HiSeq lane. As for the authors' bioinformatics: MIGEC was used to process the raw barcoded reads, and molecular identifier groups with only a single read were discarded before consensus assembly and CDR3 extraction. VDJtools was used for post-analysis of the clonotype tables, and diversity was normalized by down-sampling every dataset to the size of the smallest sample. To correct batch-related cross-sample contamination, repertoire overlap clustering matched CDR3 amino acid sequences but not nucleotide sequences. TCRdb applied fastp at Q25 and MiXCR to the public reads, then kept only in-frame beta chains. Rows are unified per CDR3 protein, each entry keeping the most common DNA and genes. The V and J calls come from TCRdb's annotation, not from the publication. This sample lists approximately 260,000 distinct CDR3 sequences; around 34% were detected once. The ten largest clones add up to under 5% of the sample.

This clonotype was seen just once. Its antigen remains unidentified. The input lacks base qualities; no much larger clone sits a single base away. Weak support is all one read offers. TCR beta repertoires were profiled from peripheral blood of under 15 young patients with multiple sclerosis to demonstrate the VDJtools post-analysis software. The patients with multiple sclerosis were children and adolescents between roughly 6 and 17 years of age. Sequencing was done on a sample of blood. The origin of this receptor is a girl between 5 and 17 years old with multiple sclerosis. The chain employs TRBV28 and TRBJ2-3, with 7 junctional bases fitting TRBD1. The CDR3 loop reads CASRQGFTDTQYF. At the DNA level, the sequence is TGTGCCAGCAGACAGGGGTTTACAGATACGCAGTATTTT. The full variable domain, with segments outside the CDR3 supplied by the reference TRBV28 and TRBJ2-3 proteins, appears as DVKVTQSSRYLVKRTGEKVFLECVQDMDHENMFWYRQDPGLGLRLIYFSYDVKMKEKGDIPEGYSVSREKKERFSLILESASTNQTSMYLCASRQGFTDTQYFGPGTRLTVL.